This T cell receptor (beta chain) is drawn from a study of T cells in Graves' hyperthyroidism and ophthalmopathy. Trimming took 1 base from V and 3 from J; bases not matched to a gene: 19. The CDR3 sequence is 19 residues long. Germline lookup yields CDR1 SGHRS and CDR2 YFSETQ. Researchers took RNA transcripts and amplified the TCR beta CDR3 regions from them. TCR CDR3 underwent first-round RT-PCR with the HTBI primer set. MiXCR, run by TCRdb on the multiplex PCR reads, gives a single entry per CDR3 protein. This table has about 360,000 distinct CDR3 sequences, over 10% appearing once. This clonotype was detected only a few times. A much larger clone differs from this one at a single base, so this may be a read error.

The receptor was derived from a woman aged 18 to 35 with Graves' hyperthyroidism. The chain joins TRBV5-1 to TRBJ2-7; TRBD1 agrees at 7 bases. The sample comprised blood. The CDR3 spells CASSLPAGTAKLQVYEQYF. CDR3 coding DNA: TGCGCCAGCAGCTTGCCCGCCGGGACAGCTAAACTCCAAGTCTACGAGCAGTACTTC.